This T cell receptor (beta chain) was recorded in a study of control samples from healthy donors and cancer patients. Repertoires were generated with immunoSEQ multiplex PCR, while TCRdb's copy carries only in-frame clones and drops some. The sample yields about 150,000 clones, 93% seen once. The ends were cut back, 6 bases at V and 13 bases at J, with 13 bases in the middle. Germline CDR1 is DFQATT and CDR2 is SNEGSKA (reference sequence). The CDR3 covers 10 residues. This clonotype was obtained from a middle-aged man in good health. Input material: blood. The rearrangement joins TRBV20-1 to TRBJ2-1; D unclear. Here the CDR3 reads CSAKQHTQFF. The DNA of the CDR3 is TGCAGTGCCAAACAACACACACAGTTCTTC.